This is a list of T cell receptor beta chains from one sample in a study of monozygotic twins with inflammatory bowel disease. TCRdb reanalyzed the 5' RACE reads and collapses them to one entry per CDR3 protein, without DNA. This sample's table has hundreds of thousands of distinct CDR3 sequences. The sample taken for sequencing was blood. The receptors come from a human donor with ulcerative colitis or Crohn's disease, or a healthy co-twin of an affected twin (not recorded which). CDR3s include the opening cysteine and the closing phenylalanine or tryptophan.

J gene: TRBJ1-1; V gene: TRBV29-1; CDR3 protein: CSVEDAQNTEAFF
J gene: TRBJ2-7; V gene: TRBV5-1; CDR3 protein: CASSLDPAYEQYF
J gene: TRBJ2-7; V gene: TRBV4-3; CDR3 protein: CASSQEPDNYEQYF
J gene: TRBJ1-2; V gene: TRBV13; CDR3 protein: CASSLFRAVGNSYGYTF
J gene: TRBJ1-5; V gene: TRBV27; CDR3 protein: CASREQDRGPNQPQHF
J gene: TRBJ2-7; V gene: TRBV27; CDR3 protein: CASSLWPSGSHTQYF
J gene: TRBJ2-1; V gene: TRBV6-2/TRBV6-3; CDR3 protein: CASRSSGGRAYNEQFF
J gene: TRBJ1-3; V gene: TRBV18; CDR3 protein: CASSSGSGNTIYF
J gene: TRBJ1-1; V gene: TRBV6-5; CDR3 protein: CASSGRFLSEAFF
J gene: TRBJ2-3; V gene: TRBV29-1; CDR3 protein: CSVERSGGGTDTQYF
J gene: TRBJ2-7; V gene: TRBV28; CDR3 protein: CASSLGRGLDEQYF
J gene: TRBJ2-1; V gene: TRBV7-8; CDR3 protein: CASSPERTGGYNEQFF
J gene: TRBJ2-7; V gene: TRBV27; CDR3 protein: CASSRTGADYEQYF